This entry lists 18 T cell receptor beta chains sequenced from one sample in a study of beta chain features in type 1 diabetes. What was sequenced were expressed TCRB transcripts, since all of the isolated RNA had been reverse transcribed. The table came from immunoSEQ multiplex PCR; TCRdb's copy has only in-frame clones and leaves some out. The sample holds 250,000 to 350,000 clones, around 10% seen once. Sequencing used naive CD4+ T cells from blood. The receptors derive from a woman under 40 in good health.

The chain recombines TRBV5-1 with TRBJ2-3; 7 positions agree with TRBD1. The CDR3 is 14 residues long. The trim removed 4 bases at V and 2 bases at J, leaving 4 bases unmatched. Germline CDR1 reads SGHRS; CDR2 reads YFSETQ. The CDR3 here is CASSTGAFTDTQYF. The DNA of the CDR3 is TGCGCCAGCAGCACAGGGGCATTCACAGATACGCAGTATTTT.

This clone was observed a few times. The chain has TRBV20-1 and TRBJ2-3; no clear D gene. V was clipped by 5 bases and J by 6 bases, with 6 bases between them. The CDR3 contains 10 residues. CDR1 is DFQATT, CDR2 SNEGSKA, per germline (reference sequence). For the CDR3, the DNA is TGCAGTGCTGACATGGATACGCAGTATTTT. It translates to CSADMDTQYF.

This clone was seen a few times. This chain joins TRBV25-1 and TRBJ1-1; maybe TRBD1 (6 bases). With 2 bases removed from V and 5 bases from J, the gap between germline ends came to 15 bases. Germline V gives CDR1 MGHDK, CDR2 SYGVNS. The length of the CDR3 is 15 residues. Written as DNA, the CDR3 is TGTGCCAGCAGTGAACTCGGGGGGGCGGGAACTGAAGCTTTCTTT. Translation gives CASSELGGAGTEAFF. Full variable domain (rest looked up from reference TRBV25-1 and TRBJ1-1): EADIYQTPRYLVIGTGKKITLECSQTMGHDKMYWYQQDPGMELHLIHYSYGVNSTEKGDLSSESTVSRIRTEHFPLTLESARPSHTSQYLCASSELGGAGTEAFFGQGTRLTVV.

The J gene is TRBJ2-2, the V gene TRBV5-1; 8 bases line up with TRBD2. Germline V gives CDR1 SGHRS, CDR2 YFSETQ. There are 17 residues in the CDR3. J gave up 6 bases and V 6 bases, and 16 bases lay outside the gene matches. CDR3 in DNA: TGCGCCAGCACCTTCACATCCGGACTAGCAAATCCCGGGGAGCTGTTTTTT. It translates to CASTFTSGLANPGELFF.

The chain has TRBV9 and TRBJ2-1, with D possibly matching TRBD1 (6 bases). The V end lost 3 bases, the J end lost 2 bases, and 12 bases lay between the germline ends. From germline, CDR1 is SGDLS and CDR2 YYNGEE. The CDR3 is made up of 15 amino acids. As DNA, the CDR3 is TGTGCCAGCAGCGAACAGGGATTCGCCTACAATGAGCAGTTCTTC. Encoded protein: CASSEQGFAYNEQFF. The variable domain in full, completed from reference TRBV9 and TRBJ2-1, reads DSGVTQTPKHLITATGQRVTLRCSPRSGDLSVYWYQQSLDQGLQFLIQYYNGEERAKGNILERFSAQQFPDLHSELNLSSLELGDSALYFCASSEQGFAYNEQFFGPGTRLTVL.

CDR3 nucleotides: TGTGCCAGCACCCGGGACAGGAGCTATGGCTACACCTTC. Translated: CASTRDRSYGYTF. The chain couples TRBV5-6 to TRBJ1-2, with 8 bases that match TRBD1. This CDR3 is built from 13 residues. Per germline, CDR1 SGHDT and CDR2 YYEEEE. The ends lost 6 bases at V and 4 bases at J; junction bases unmatched: 5.

This clone appeared a few times. The rearrangement uses TRBV18 and TRBJ1-2, with a possible D match to TRBD1 (5 bases). Trimming cost V 6 bases and J 2 bases, with 10 bases left between them. Germline lookup yields CDR1 KGHSH and CDR2 LQKENI. The CDR3 length is 13 residues. Here the CDR3 DNA reads TGTGCCAGCTCCCTTGACAGAAACTATGGCTACACCTTC. It translates to CASSLDRNYGYTF.

This clone was detected only a few times. The chain uses TRBV10-3 and TRBJ1-1; 8 bases are shared with TRBD1. The CDR3 extends over 15 amino acids. Looked up from germline, CDR1 is ENHRY and CDR2 is SYGVKD. Trimming took 5 bases from V and 1 from J; bases not matched to a gene: 6. CDR3 amino acids: CAISPTGQGNTEAFF. The CDR3, as DNA: TGTGCCATCAGTCCAACAGGACAGGGGAACACTGAAGCTTTCTTT.

This clone has a handful of counts. The chain uses TRBV5-6 and TRBJ2-6; TRBD1 aligns across 7 bases. The CDR3 runs to 14 residues. CDR1 SGHDT and CDR2 YYEEEE come from the germline V gene. Trimming took 3 bases from V and 3 from J; bases not matched to a gene: 0. The CDR3 protein is CASSSGGGANVLTF. CDR3 DNA: TGTGCCAGCAGCTCAGGGGGTGGGGCCAACGTCCTGACTTTC.

The chain has TRBV5-1 and TRBJ2-5; possibly TRBD2 for D (5 bases). The CDR3 is 14 amino acids. V was clipped by 0 bases and J by 1 base, with 7 bases between them. Germline V gene sequence: CDR1 SGHRS, CDR2 YFSETQ. The CDR3 region has the DNA TGCGCCAGCAGCTTGGGGGAGATCCAAGAGACCCAGTACTTC. Translating gives CASSLGEIQETQYF.

This sequence joins TRBV6-4 and TRBJ2-3, with 9 bases aligning to TRBD2. V was clipped by 3 bases and J by 2 bases; unmatched bases: 3. This CDR3 contains 15 residues. The germline V gene encodes CDR1 MRHNA and CDR2 SNTAGT. The chain's CDR3 is CASSETSGITDTQYF. In DNA, the CDR3 is TGTGCCAGCAGTGAGACTAGCGGAATCACAGATACGCAGTATTTT.

This clone occurred a few times. V usage is TRBV29-1 and J usage is TRBJ2-3; 10 positions agree with TRBD2. V shed 3 bases and J 4 bases; nucleotides not matched to a gene: 4. This CDR3 is built from 14 residues. Looked up from germline, CDR1 is SQVTM and CDR2 is ANQGSEA. The CDR3 nucleotides read TGCAGCGTTGAGAGAAGCGGGAGGGCAGATACGCAGTATTTT. Protein product: CSVERSGRADTQYF.

The rearrangement links TRBV28 to TRBJ2-5, with TRBD2 as a possible D gene (5 bases). The V gene's germline CDR1 is MDHEN and CDR2 SYDVKM. Trimming took off 6 bases at V and 5 bases at J, with 10 bases between the two ends. There are 12 residues in the CDR3. CDR3 nucleotide sequence: TGTGCCAGCAGAGGAGGTTGGGAGACCCAGTACTTC. Translated: CASRGGWETQYF.

This clone was seen only a few times. The CDR3, as DNA: TGTGCCAGCAGAAACGACAATCGACTAGCGGGAGAGGGCATTCAGTACTTC. Translating gives CASRNDNRLAGEGIQYF. The rearrangement uses TRBV28 and TRBJ2-4; 12 bases are shared with TRBD2. The CDR3 is made up of 17 amino acids. The ends lost 6 bases at V and 9 bases at J; junction bases unmatched: 15. CDR1 is MDHEN and CDR2 is SYDVKM in the germline V gene.

The chain recombines TRBV29-1 with TRBJ1-4; D is unresolved. The CDR3 contains 13 residues. Germline V gene data show CDR1 as SQVTM and CDR2 as ANQGSEA. V was clipped by 4 bases and J by 5 bases, with 11 bases between them. CDR3 sequence: CSVVATGNEKLFF. The CDR3 DNA is TGCAGCGTTGTCGCGACTGGGAATGAAAAACTGTTTTTT.

A few counts support this clone. The chain joins TRBV6-5 to TRBJ2-6; D unclear. CDR1 and CDR2 (germline): MNHEY, SVGAGI. The V end was cut by 2 bases, the J end by 0 bases, with 5 bases between. This CDR3 contains 15 residues. CDR3: CASSYDTSGANVLTF. The CDR3 nucleotides read TGTGCCAGCAGTTACGACACCTCTGGGGCCAACGTCCTGACTTTC.

This clone was observed a handful of times. The rearrangement links TRBV28 to TRBJ2-7; TRBD1 might be the D (6 bases). CDR1 is MDHEN and CDR2 is SYDVKM in the germline V gene. This CDR3 comprises 15 residues. V was trimmed by 3 bases and J by 2 bases, leaving 14 bases between them. The chain's CDR3 is CASSLLTGPTYEQYF. Here the CDR3 DNA reads TGTGCCAGCAGTTTGCTCACAGGGCCAACCTACGAGCAGTACTTC.

A few counts support this clone. This rearrangement joins TRBV30 to TRBJ1-2; D remains unclear. CDR1 and CDR2 from the germline V gene are GTSNPN and SVGIG (reference sequence). The length of the CDR3 is 12 residues. As DNA, the CDR3 is TGTGCATACAGTCATGGGAACTATGGCTACACCTTC. It is translated as CAYSHGNYGYTF. Drawing the rest from reference TRBV30 and TRBJ1-2, the complete variable domain is SQTIHQWPATLVQPVGSPLSLECTVEGTSNPNLYWYRQAAGRGLQLLFYSVGIGQISSEVPQNLSASRPQDRQFILSSKKLLLSDSGFYLCAYSHGNYGYTFGSGTRLTVV.